A selection of T cell receptor beta chains follows, all from one sample in a study of CD8+ T cells in alopecia areata. TCRdb's copy holds only in-frame clones and misses some; the assay was immunoSEQ multiplex PCR. The sample carries over 95,000 clones, 55% to 60% recorded once. The sample consisted of CD4+ T cells sorted from blood, taken at week 24, from a patient treated with tofacitinib. The origin of the receptors is a human donor with alopecia areata. Both conserved end residues are part of each CDR3. The D gene is left open where the match is weak. Expanded clones get a size class; other rows say once, few or many, or leave the size out.

clone_size	d_call	v_call	cdr3_length	j_call	cdr3_nt	cdr3_aa
.	.	TRBV7-9	13	TRBJ1-2	TGTGCCAGCAGCTTAAGGGACTACTATGGCTACACCTTC	CASSLRDYYGYTF
.	.	TRBV7-9	14	TRBJ2-3	TGTGCCAGCTCCACAGACACTGGAGGGGGTACGCAGTATTTT	CASSTDTGGGTQYF
.	.	TRBV7-6	14	TRBJ2-7	TGTGCCAGCAGCCCCGGGACACAGAGCTACGAGCAGTACTTC	CASSPGTQSYEQYF
.	.	TRBV7-2	15	TRBJ2-3	TGTGCCAGCAGGCCTCAGACAGGCGTTCAAGATACGCAGTATTTT	CASRPQTGVQDTQYF
.	.	TRBV5-6	13	TRBJ1-2	TGTGCCAGCAGCTTCCCGGGGAACTATGGCTACACCTTC	CASSFPGNYGYTF
.	.	TRBV5-1	15	TRBJ2-3	TGCGCCAGCAGCTATGGGACGGCTAGCACAGATACGCAGTATTTT	CASSYGTASTDTQYF
few	TRBD1	TRBV29-1	13	TRBJ2-7	TGCAGCGTGGCCGGGACAGGGGCTTGGGAGCAGTACTTC	CSVAGTGAWEQYF
.	TRBD1	TRBV6-6	15	TRBJ1-5	TGTGCCAGCAGCCCAAGGACAGGGGCCAATCAGCCCCAGCATTTT	CASSPRTGANQPQHF
.	.	TRBV2	12	TRBJ2-7	TGTGCCAGCAGTTACAGTTCCTACGAGCAGTACTTC	CASSYSSYEQYF
.	.	TRBV7-2	14	TRBJ2-5	TGTGCCAGCAGCTTATCCGGGCCGCAAGAGACCCAGTACTTC	CASSLSGPQETQYF
.	.	TRBV29-1	16	TRBJ2-2	TGCAGCGTTGAAGACCGAGACAGCCAAGGGACCGGGGAGCTGTTTTTT	CSVEDRDSQGTGELFF
.	.	TRBV30	13	TRBJ1-1	TGTGCCTGGAGAGGGTTGGGGGCTACTGAAGCTTTCTTT	CAWRGLGATEAFF
.	.	TRBV9	14	TRBJ1-5	TGTGCCAGCAGCGTAGAACCGAGCGATCAGCCCCAGCATTTT	CASSVEPSDQPQHF
.	TRBD1	TRBV7-9	14	TRBJ1-2	TGTGCCAGCAGCTCGAAGACAGGGGTTTACGGCTACACCTTC	CASSSKTGVYGYTF
.	.	TRBV5-1	14	TRBJ2-7	TGCGCCAGCAGCACCTACAGGTTCCCCTACGAGCAGTACTTC	CASSTYRFPYEQYF
.	TRBD1	TRBV14	13	TRBJ2-5	TGTGCCAGCAGCCGACGACAGGGGCGGACCCAGTACTTC	CASSRRQGRTQYF
.	TRBD1	TRBV2	14	TRBJ2-1	TGTGCCAGCAAGAAGGGACAGGGATGGAATGAGCAGTTCTTC	CASKKGQGWNEQFF
.	TRBD1	TRBV5-1	14	TRBJ2-7	TGCGCCAGCAGCGCTGGGGACAGGGGCTACGAGCAGTACTTC	CASSAGDRGYEQYF
.	.	TRBV4-2	15	TRBJ2-5	TGTGCCAGCAGCCGCCCAGGGACGGATCAAGAGACCCAGTACTTC	CASSRPGTDQETQYF
.	.	TRBV23-1	14	TRBJ1-1	TGCGCCAGCAGTCAACATGGGGCGAACACTGAAGCTTTCTTT	CASSQHGANTEAFF
.	.	TRBV5-6	13	TRBJ2-1	TGTGCCAGCAGCTTGGTGGGCTACAATGAGCAGTTCTTC	CASSLVGYNEQFF
.	TRBD1	TRBV25-1	14	TRBJ1-6	TGTGCCAGCAGTGAGGACAGGGGAAATTCACCCCTCCACTTT	CASSEDRGNSPLHF
.	TRBD1	TRBV4-3	14	TRBJ2-7	TGCGCCAGCAGCACCCGGACAGGGGGCTACGAGCAGTACTTC	CASSTRTGGYEQYF
few	TRBD1	TRBV2	14	TRBJ2-7	TGTGCCAGCAGCGAGGACAGGGGTAACTACGAGCAGTACTTC	CASSEDRGNYEQYF
.	.	TRBV7-9	15	TRBJ2-2	TGTGCCAGCAGCATAGGACCGAGGAACACCGGGGAGCTGTTTTTT	CASSIGPRNTGELFF
.	.	TRBV14	14	TRBJ2-2	TGTGCCAGCAGCCAAGTTGGGATCACCGGGGAGCTGTTTTTT	CASSQVGITGELFF
.	TRBD2	TRBV13	17	TRBJ2-1	TGTGCCAGCAGCTTAGTTCCTAGCGGGGGGGACAACAATGAGCAGTTCTTC	CASSLVPSGGDNNEQFF
.	.	TRBV30	13	TRBJ2-5	TGTGCCTGGAGTATGGGGGCTCAGGAGACCCAGTACTTC	CAWSMGAQETQYF
.	.	TRBV15	14	TRBJ1-2	TGTGCCACCAGACGGACGGGACGGAACTATGGCTACACCTTC	CATRRTGRNYGYTF
.	.	TRBV18	12	TRBJ2-7	TGTGCCAGCTCACCAGACCACTACGAGCAGTACTTC	CASSPDHYEQYF
.	.	TRBV5-1	15	TRBJ1-1	TGCGCCAGCAGCTTGGGCCCGGGGGTGAACACTGAAGCTTTCTTT	CASSLGPGVNTEAFF
.	.	TRBV2	13	TRBJ1-2	TGTGCCAGCAGTGAAACGGGTATCTATGGCTACACCTTC	CASSETGIYGYTF
.	TRBD2	TRBV4-2	16	TRBJ2-1	TGTGCCAGCAGCCTCCCGGCGGGGGGGTCCTACAATGAGCAGTTCTTC	CASSLPAGGSYNEQFF
.	TRBD1	TRBV6-6	13	TRBJ2-7	TGTGCCAGCAGATCCGGACAGGCCTACGAGCAGTACTTC	CASRSGQAYEQYF
.	.	TRBV4-3	16	TRBJ1-2	TGCGCCAGCAGCCAAGAATCTTCGTTCACAGGCTATGGCTACACCTTC	CASSQESSFTGYGYTF
few	.	TRBV5-1	16	TRBJ2-6	TGCGCCAGCAGCCCGCGACAGAGCTCTGGGGCCAACGTCCTGACTTTC	CASSPRQSSGANVLTF
.	.	TRBV14	15	TRBJ2-3	TGTGCCAGCAGCCATTTTACGCCACAGTCAGATACGCAGTATTTT	CASSHFTPQSDTQYF